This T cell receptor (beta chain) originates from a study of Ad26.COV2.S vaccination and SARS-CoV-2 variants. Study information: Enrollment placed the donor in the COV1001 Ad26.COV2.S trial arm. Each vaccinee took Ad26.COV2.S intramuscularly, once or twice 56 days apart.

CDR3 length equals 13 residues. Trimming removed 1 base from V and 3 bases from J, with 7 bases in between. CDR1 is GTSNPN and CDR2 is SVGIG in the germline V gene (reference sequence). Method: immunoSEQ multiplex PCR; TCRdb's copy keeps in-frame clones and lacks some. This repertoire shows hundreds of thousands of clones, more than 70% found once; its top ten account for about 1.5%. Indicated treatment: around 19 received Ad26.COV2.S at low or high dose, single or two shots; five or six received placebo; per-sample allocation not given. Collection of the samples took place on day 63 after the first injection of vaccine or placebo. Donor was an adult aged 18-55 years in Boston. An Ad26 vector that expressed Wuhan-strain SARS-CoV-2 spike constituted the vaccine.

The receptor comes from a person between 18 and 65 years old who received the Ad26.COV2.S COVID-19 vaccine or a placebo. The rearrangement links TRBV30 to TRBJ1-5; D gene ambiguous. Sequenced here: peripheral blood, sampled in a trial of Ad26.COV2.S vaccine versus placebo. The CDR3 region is CAWSGTVNQPQHF. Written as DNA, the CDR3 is TGTGCCTGGAGTGGCACAGTCAATCAGCCCCAGCATTTT.